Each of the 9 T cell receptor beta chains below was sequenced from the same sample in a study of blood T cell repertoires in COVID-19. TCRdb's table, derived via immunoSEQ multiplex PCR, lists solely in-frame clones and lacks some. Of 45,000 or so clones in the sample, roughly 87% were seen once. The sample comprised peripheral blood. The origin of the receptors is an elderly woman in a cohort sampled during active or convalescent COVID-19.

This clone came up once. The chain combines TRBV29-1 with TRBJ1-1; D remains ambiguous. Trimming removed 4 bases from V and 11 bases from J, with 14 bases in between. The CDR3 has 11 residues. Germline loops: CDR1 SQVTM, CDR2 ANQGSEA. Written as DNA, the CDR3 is TGCAGCGTTGGGCAGGCCCGAACGGCTTTCTTT. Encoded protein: CSVGQARTAFF.

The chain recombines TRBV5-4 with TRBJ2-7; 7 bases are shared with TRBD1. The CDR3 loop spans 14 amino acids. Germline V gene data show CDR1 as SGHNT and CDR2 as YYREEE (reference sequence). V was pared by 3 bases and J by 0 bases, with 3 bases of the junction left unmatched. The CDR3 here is CASSWDSGSYEQYF. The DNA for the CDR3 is TGTGCCAGCAGCTGGGACAGCGGCTCCTACGAGCAGTACTTC.

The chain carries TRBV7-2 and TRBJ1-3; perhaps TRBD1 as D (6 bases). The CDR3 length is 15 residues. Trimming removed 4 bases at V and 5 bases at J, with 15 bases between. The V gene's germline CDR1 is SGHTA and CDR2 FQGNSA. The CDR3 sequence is CASSWGGGDRNTIYF. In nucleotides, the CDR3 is TGTGCCAGCAGCTGGGGAGGGGGGGATCGAAACACCATATATTTT.

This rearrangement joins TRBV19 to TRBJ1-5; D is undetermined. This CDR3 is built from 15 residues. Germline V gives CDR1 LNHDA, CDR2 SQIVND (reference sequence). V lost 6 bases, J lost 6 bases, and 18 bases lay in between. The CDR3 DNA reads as TGTGCCAGTAGCGCCTCGGCGGGGAATAGTCAGCCCCAGCATTTT. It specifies CASSASAGNSQPQHF.

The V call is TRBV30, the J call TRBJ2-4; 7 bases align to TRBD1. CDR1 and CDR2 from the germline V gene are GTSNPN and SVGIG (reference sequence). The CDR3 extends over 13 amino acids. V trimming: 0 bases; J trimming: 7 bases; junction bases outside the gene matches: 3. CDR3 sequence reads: CAWSVLTGNIQYF. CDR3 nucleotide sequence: TGTGCCTGGAGTGTTCTGACAGGGAACATTCAGTACTTC.

The CDR3 DNA follows: TGTGCCTGGACTCCCGGGACAGGGGTACACGAGCAGTACTTC. Translating gives CAWTPGTGVHEQYF. The chain employs TRBV30 and TRBJ2-7; 10 bases fit TRBD1. The CDR3 extends over 14 amino acids. V gave up 4 bases and J gave up 5 bases; unmatched junction bases: 8. Germline V gene data show CDR1 as GTSNPN and CDR2 as SVGIG (reference sequence).

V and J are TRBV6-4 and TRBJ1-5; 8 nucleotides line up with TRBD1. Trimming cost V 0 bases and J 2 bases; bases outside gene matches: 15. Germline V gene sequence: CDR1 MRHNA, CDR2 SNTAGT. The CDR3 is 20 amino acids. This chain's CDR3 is CASSDSRPRGQESGNQPQHF. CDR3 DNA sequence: TGTGCCAGCAGTGACTCTAGGCCGAGGGGACAGGAATCAGGCAATCAGCCCCAGCATTTT.

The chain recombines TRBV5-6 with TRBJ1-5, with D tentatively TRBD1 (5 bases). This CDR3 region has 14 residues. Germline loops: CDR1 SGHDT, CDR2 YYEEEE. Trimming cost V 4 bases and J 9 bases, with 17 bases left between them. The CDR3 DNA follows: TGTGCCAGCAGCCGCATTGACGACAGTGGGCCCCAGCATTTT. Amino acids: CASSRIDDSGPQHF.

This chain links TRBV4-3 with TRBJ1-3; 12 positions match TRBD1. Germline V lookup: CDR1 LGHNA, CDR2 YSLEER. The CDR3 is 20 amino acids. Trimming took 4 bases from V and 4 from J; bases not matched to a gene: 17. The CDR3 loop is CASSLIFGGTGGASGNTIYF. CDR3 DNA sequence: TGCGCCAGCAGCCTGATTTTCGGAGGGACAGGGGGCGCTTCAGGAAACACCATATATTTT.